Given below is one TCR beta chain in context. The data were taken from a study of T cell responses to AZD1222 COVID-19 vaccine. Assay used: immunoSEQ multiplex PCR; TCRdb lists only in-frame clones, some missing. The table lists about 86,000 clones, roughly nine tenths of them singletons, with under 4% in the top ten. V lost 7 bases and J lost 0, with 3 bases in between. CDR3 length equals 12 residues. The specimen was peripheral blood, collected on day 0 of AZD1222 vaccination. The TCR sequence derives from an adult in good health. The V call is TRBV12-3 or TRBV12-4, the J call TRBJ2-2; D is unresolved. DNA of the CDR3: TGTGCCAGCAACTCGAACACCGGGGAGCTGTTTTTT. It codes for CASNSNTGELFF.